This T cell receptor beta chain was documented in a study of shared clonotypes between healthy human individuals. About the study: CD8 memory received one plate per donor, CD8 naive two, CD4 memory three and CD4 naive three.

From CD4+ cells came CD45RA+ naive and CD45RA-negative memory subsets. Measured with immunoSEQ multiplex PCR; TCRdb has only the in-frame clones, and not every one. The sample yields 2,500,000 or so clones, under 95% seen once. A note on this clone: Other nucleotide sequences from this sample produce the same CDR3.

This CDR3 region has 13 residues. Trimming took 6 bases from V and 5 from J; bases not matched to a gene: 3. The germline V gene encodes CDR1 KGHSH and CDR2 LQKENI. The chain recombines TRBV18 with TRBJ1-4; 7 nucleotides line up with TRBD1. The source material was naive CD4+ T cells from PBMCs. The subset here: CD45RA+ positively selected. The receptor comes from a man aged 18 to 29 in good health. Some clones in this sample may be carry-over from other donors' samples. This CDR3 is CASSRDRNEKLFF. DNA of the CDR3: TGTGCCAGCTCCCGGGACAGAAATGAAAAACTGTTTTTT.